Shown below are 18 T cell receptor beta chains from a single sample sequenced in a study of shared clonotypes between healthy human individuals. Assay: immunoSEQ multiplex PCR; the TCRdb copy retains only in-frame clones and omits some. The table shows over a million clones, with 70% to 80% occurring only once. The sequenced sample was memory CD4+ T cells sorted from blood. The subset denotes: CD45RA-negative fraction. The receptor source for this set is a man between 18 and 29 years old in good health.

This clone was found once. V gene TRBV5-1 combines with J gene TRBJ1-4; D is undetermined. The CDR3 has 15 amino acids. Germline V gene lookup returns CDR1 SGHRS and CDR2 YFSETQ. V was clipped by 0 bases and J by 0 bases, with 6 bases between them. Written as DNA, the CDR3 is TGCGCCAGCAGCTTGGGACATCCAACTAATGAAAAACTGTTTTTT. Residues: CASSLGHPTNEKLFF.

Here the CDR3 DNA reads TGTGCCAGCAGTGACGGCCCCTTTGGAAACACCATATATTTT. This sequence encodes CASSDGPFGNTIYF. This sequence joins TRBV6-1 and TRBJ1-3, with no clear D. The CDR3 extends over 14 amino acids. V was clipped by 3 bases and J by 3 bases, with 9 bases between them. CDR1 and CDR2 (germline): MNHNS, SASEGT.

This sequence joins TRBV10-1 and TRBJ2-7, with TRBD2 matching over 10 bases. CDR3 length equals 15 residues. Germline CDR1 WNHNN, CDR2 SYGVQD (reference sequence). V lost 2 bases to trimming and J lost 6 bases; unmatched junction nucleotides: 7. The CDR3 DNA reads TGCGCCAGCAGTGAGACGGCTAGCGGGAGACCCGAGCAGTACTTC. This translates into CASSETASGRPEQYF.

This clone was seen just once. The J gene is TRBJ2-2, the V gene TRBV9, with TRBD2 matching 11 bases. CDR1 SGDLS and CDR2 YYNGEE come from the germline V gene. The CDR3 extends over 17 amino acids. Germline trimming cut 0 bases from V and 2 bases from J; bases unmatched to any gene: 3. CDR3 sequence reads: CASSVGRLAGNTGELFF. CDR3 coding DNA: TGTGCCAGCAGCGTAGGGAGACTAGCGGGAAACACCGGGGAGCTGTTTTTT.

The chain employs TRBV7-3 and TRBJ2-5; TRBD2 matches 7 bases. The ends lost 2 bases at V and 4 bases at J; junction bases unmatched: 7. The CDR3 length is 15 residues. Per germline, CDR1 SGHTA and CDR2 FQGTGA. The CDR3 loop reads CASSLLGGIGETQYF. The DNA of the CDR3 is TGTGCCAGCAGCTTACTCGGGGGGATAGGAGAGACCCAGTACTTC.

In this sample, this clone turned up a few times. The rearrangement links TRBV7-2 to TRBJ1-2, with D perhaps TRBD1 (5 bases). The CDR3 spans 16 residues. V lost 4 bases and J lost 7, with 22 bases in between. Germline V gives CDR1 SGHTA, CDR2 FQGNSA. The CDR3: CASSYQPGKVTGGYTF. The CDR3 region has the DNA TGTGCCAGCAGCTACCAGCCAGGGAAGGTGACGGGTGGCTACACCTTC.

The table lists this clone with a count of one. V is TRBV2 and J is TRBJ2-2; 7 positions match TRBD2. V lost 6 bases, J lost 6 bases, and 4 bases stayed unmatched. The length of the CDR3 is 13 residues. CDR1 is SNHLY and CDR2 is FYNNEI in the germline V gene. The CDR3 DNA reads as TGTGCCAGCAGGGAGACTAGCCCCGGGGAGCTGTTTTTT. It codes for CASRETSPGELFF.

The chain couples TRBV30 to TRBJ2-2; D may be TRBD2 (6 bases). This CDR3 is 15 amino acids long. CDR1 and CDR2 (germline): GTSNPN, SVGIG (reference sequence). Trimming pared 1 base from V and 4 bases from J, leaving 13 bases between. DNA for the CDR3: TGTGCCTGGAGTGACCTCGGAGGGTTCACCGGGGAGCTGTTTTTT. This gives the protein CAWSDLGGFTGELFF.

CDR3 bases: TGTGCCATCAGTGACCCCCCCGAGCAGTACTTC. Translated, it gives CAISDPPEQYF. This chain joins TRBV10-3 and TRBJ2-7, with D hard to call. This CDR3 region has 11 residues. Germline lookup yields CDR1 ENHRY and CDR2 SYGVKD. V gave up 3 bases and J gave up 6 bases, with 6 bases separating them.

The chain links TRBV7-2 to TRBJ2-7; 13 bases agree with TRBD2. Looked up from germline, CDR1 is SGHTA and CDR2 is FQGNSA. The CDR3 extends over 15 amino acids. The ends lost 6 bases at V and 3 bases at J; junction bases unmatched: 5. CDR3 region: CASRRGTSGVYEQYF. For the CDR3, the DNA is TGTGCCAGCAGGCGAGGGACTAGCGGGGTCTACGAGCAGTACTTC. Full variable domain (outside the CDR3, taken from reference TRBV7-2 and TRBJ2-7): GAGVSQSPSNKVTEKGKDVELRCDPISGHTALYWYRQSLGQGLEFLIYFQGNSAPDKSGLPSDRFSAERTGGSVSTLTIQRTQQEDSAVYLCASRRGTSGVYEQYFGPGTRLTVT.

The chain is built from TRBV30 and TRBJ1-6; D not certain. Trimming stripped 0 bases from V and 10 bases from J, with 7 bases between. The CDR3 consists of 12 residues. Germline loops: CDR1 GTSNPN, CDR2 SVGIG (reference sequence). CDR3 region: CAWSVGPSPLHF. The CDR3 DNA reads TGTGCCTGGAGTGTCGGGCCGTCACCCCTCCACTTT.

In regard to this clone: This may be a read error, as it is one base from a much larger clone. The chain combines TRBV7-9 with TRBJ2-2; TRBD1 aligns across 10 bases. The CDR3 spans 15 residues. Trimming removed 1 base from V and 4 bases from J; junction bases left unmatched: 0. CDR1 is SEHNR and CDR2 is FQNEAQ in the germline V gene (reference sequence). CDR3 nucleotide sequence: TGTGCCAGCAGCTTAGGACAGGGGGCCACCGGGGAGCTGTTTTTT. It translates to CASSLGQGATGELFF.

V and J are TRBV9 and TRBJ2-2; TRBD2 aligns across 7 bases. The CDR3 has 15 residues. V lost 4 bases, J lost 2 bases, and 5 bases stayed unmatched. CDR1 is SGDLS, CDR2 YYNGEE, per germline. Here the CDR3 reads CASSPGRGNTGELFF. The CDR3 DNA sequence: TGTGCCAGCAGCCCAGGGAGGGGTAACACCGGGGAGCTGTTTTTT.

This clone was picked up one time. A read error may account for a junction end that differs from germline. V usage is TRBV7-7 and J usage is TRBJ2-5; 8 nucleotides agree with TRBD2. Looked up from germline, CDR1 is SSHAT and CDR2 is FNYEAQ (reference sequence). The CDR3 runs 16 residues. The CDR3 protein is CASSLSASGGGETQYF. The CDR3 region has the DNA TGTGCTAGCAGCTTATCGGCCAGCGGGGGTGGAGAGACCCAGTACTTC.

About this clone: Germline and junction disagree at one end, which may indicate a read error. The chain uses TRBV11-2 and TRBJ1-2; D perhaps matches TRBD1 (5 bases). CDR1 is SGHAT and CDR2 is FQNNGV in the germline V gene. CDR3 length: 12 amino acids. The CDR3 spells CASIMQGGGYIF. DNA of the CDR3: TGTGCCAGCATTATGCAGGGAGGAGGCTACATCTTC.

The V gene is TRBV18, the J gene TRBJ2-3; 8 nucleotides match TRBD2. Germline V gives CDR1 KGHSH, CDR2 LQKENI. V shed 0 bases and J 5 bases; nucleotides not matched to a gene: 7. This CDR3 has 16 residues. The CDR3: CASSPPSGGRGDTQYF. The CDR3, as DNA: TGTGCCAGCTCACCACCGTCGGGAGGGCGGGGAGATACGCAGTATTTT.

The CDR3 spells CASSSEGTSGRPPQYF. In nucleotides, the CDR3 is TGTGCCAGTTCTTCTGAGGGGACTAGCGGGAGGCCCCCGCAGTATTTT. The chain couples TRBV19 to TRBJ2-3; 15 bases align to TRBD2. CDR3 length: 16 amino acids. With 8 bases clipped from V and 10 bases from J, the junction kept 13 bases outside the gene matches. Germline CDR1 reads LNHDA; CDR2 reads SQIVND (reference sequence).

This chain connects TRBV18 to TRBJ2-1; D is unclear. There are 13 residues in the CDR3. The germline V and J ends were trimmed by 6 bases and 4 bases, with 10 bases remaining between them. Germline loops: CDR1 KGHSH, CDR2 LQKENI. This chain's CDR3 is CASSELIYNEQFF. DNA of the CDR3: TGTGCCAGCTCCGAGTTAATATACAATGAGCAGTTCTTC.